Presented here are 32 T cell receptor beta chains from one specimen sequenced in a study of T cells in Graves' hyperthyroidism and ophthalmopathy. TCR beta CDR3 regions were amplified from RNA. The HTBI set primed first-round TCR CDR3 RT-PCR. TCRdb reprocessed the multiplex PCR reads with MiXCR, giving one entry per CDR3 protein. The sample has about 480,000 distinct CDR3 sequences; under 15% are singletons. The sample consisted of blood. These receptors all come from a woman aged 18 to 35 with Graves' hyperthyroidism.

The chain couples TRBV5-6 to TRBJ2-1, with D unresolved. Germline lookup yields CDR1 SGHDT and CDR2 YYEEEE. This CDR3 is built from 13 residues. The V and J ends lost 7 bases and 5 bases respectively, with 13 bases between them. The chain's CDR3 is CASGKGGHNEQFF. In DNA, the CDR3 is TGTGCCAGCGGGAAAGGTGGGCACAATGAGCAGTTCTTC.

This clonotype was counted ten times or more. This chain joins TRBV9 and TRBJ1-1; D call uncertain. This CDR3 comprises 14 residues. CDR1 and CDR2 from the germline V gene are SGDLS and YYNGEE. V was shortened by 4 bases and J by 3 bases, with 13 bases between the two germline ends. The CDR3 DNA reads as TGTGCCAGCAGCCAAAAACTAGGAGACACTGAAGCTTTCTTT. It specifies CASSQKLGDTEAFF.

This clonotype has only a few counts. The chain combines TRBV4-1 with TRBJ1-5; D is uncertain. The CDR3 spans 15 residues. Germline V CDR1 and CDR2: MGHRA, YSYEKL. V was trimmed by 0 bases and J by 0 bases, leaving 6 bases between them. The CDR3 is CASSQDGNSNQPQHF. For the CDR3, the DNA is TGCGCCAGCAGCCAAGACGGGAATAGCAATCAGCCCCAGCATTTT.

This clonotype has more than one count but fewer than ten. The chain joins TRBV19 to TRBJ1-2; D gene uncertain. The CDR3 runs 13 residues. Per the germline V gene, CDR1 is LNHDA and CDR2 is SQIVND (reference sequence). V was trimmed by 0 bases and J by 7 bases, leaving 9 bases between them. The DNA of the CDR3 is TGTGCCAGTAGTATAGAGGGCGGAGTTGGCTACACCTTC. It specifies CASSIEGGVGYTF.

In its sample, this clonotype was seen many times. This chain uses TRBV6-1 with TRBJ1-2; 9 bases map to TRBD1. From germline, CDR1 is MNHNS and CDR2 SASEGT. CDR3 size: 14 residues. The J segment lost 8 bases and the V segment lost 6 bases, leaving 10 bases of the junction unmatched. The CDR3 DNA sequence: TGTGCCAGCAGCGTAACAGGGGGCTCTCGGGGCTACACCTTC. Protein: CASSVTGGSRGYTF.

This clonotype has a count of ten or more. The gene calls are TRBV6-1 and TRBJ2-4; weak D call: TRBD1 (6 bases). V was pared by 1 base and J by 2 bases, with 9 bases between. Germline V gene lookup returns CDR1 MNHNS and CDR2 SASEGT. The length of the CDR3 is 15 residues. The CDR3: CASSEVQGSKNIQYF. Here the CDR3 DNA reads TGTGCCAGCAGTGAAGTACAGGGATCCAAAAACATTCAGTACTTC.

This clonotype was picked up many times. This sequence joins TRBV2 and TRBJ2-1, with D tentatively TRBD2 (5 bases). CDR3 length: 14 residues. Germline lookup yields CDR1 SNHLY and CDR2 FYNNEI. V was pared by 2 bases and J by 5 bases, with 10 bases between. CDR3 in amino acids: CASSESLADNEQFF. The CDR3 coding sequence is TGTGCCAGCAGTGAAAGCCTAGCAGACAATGAGCAGTTCTTC. Looking up the rest from reference TRBV2 and TRBJ2-1 gives the full variable domain: EPEVTQTPSHQVTQMGQEVILRCVPISNHLYFYWYRQILGQKVEFLVSFYNNEISEKSEIFDDQFSVERPDGSNFTLKIRSTKLEDSAMYFCASSESLADNEQFFGPGTRLTVL.

This clonotype was detected ten times or more. The chain couples TRBV12-5 to TRBJ2-1; 10 positions agree with TRBD2. CDR1 and CDR2 (germline): LGHNT, FRNRAP. Trimming removed 5 bases from V and 8 bases from J; junction bases left unmatched: 12. This CDR3 region has 16 residues. CDR3: CASGGGISGRTDEQFF. For the CDR3, the DNA is TGTGCTAGTGGTGGGGGGATTAGCGGGAGGACTGATGAGCAGTTCTTC.

This clonotype turned up a few times. One junction end disagrees with the germline gene, perhaps due to a read error. The chain couples TRBV7-2 to TRBJ2-1; 9 bases fit TRBD2. This CDR3 is built from 14 residues. CDR1 and CDR2 (germline): SGHTA, FQGNSA. The CDR3 protein is CVSSSGTSNNEQFF. In DNA form, the CDR3 reads TGTGTCAGCAGCTCCGGGACTAGCAACAATGAGCAGTTCTTC.

This clonotype has a handful of counts. The chain recombines TRBV6-1 with TRBJ1-2; D gene ambiguous. This CDR3 spans 12 amino acids. Germline V gene sequence: CDR1 MNHNS, CDR2 SASEGT. V was shortened by 3 bases and J by 3 bases, with 5 bases between the two germline ends. DNA for the CDR3: TGTGCCAGCAGTGAGCCATACTATGGCTACACCTTC. Protein: CASSEPYYGYTF.

This clonotype showed up many times. This chain uses TRBV3-1 with TRBJ2-5; D not certain. Deletions cut 0 bases from V and 4 bases from J, with 9 bases between. The CDR3 covers 14 residues. Germline V gene lookup returns CDR1 LGHDT and CDR2 YNNKEL (reference sequence). The CDR3 DNA sequence: TGTGCCAGCAGCCAAGATGACCGCGGAGAGACCCAGTACTTC. Translating it yields CASSQDDRGETQYF.

V and J are TRBV4-2 and TRBJ1-3, with 9 bases matching TRBD1. The CDR3 runs to 16 residues. Looked up from germline, CDR1 is LGHNA and CDR2 is YNFKEQ. V shed 0 bases, J shed 3 bases, and the junction held 3 bases outside the gene matches. The CDR3 region is CASSQERQGVGNTIYF. The CDR3 DNA reads TGTGCCAGCAGCCAAGAGCGACAGGGGGTTGGAAACACCATATATTTT.

This clonotype was counted between two and nine times. V usage is TRBV20-1 and J usage is TRBJ2-1, with 9 bases matching TRBD2. V trimming: 2 bases; J trimming: 5 bases; junction bases outside the gene matches: 16. Germline CDR1 DFQATT, CDR2 SNEGSKA (reference sequence). This CDR3 spans 18 amino acids. CDR3 sequence (DNA): TGCAGTGCTAGACCGGGACTAGCCTTTTTTTCGGAAAACAATGAGCAGTTCTTC. It is translated as CSARPGLAFFSENNEQFF.

Ten or more counts support this clonotype. The rearrangement links TRBV12-3 or TRBV12-4 to TRBJ1-5; D gene uncertain. Deletions cut 7 bases from V and 5 bases from J, with 9 bases between. The CDR3 has 12 amino acids. CDR3 nucleotide sequence: TGTGCCAGCAAGTATCTGGATCAGCCCCAGCATTTT. This sequence encodes CASKYLDQPQHF.

The CDR3 here is CASTYRQGSGNTIYF. CDR3 in DNA: TGTGCCAGCACCTACCGACAGGGCTCTGGAAACACCATATATTTT. V gene TRBV11-3 combines with J gene TRBJ1-3; the match to TRBD1 covers 7 bases. The V gene end was trimmed by 7 bases and the J gene end by 0 bases; junction bases not matched to a gene: 6. Germline V gene lookup returns CDR1 SGHNT and CDR2 YENEEA. CDR3 length: 15 residues.

The CDR3 DNA follows: TGTGCCAGCAGTCCACTGGGACTAGCGGGAGTATCCAGTGAGCAGTTCTTC. It yields the protein CASSPLGLAGVSSEQFF. The rearrangement joins TRBV6-2 or TRBV6-3 to TRBJ2-1; TRBD2 matches 14 bases. Germline-derived CDR1 and CDR2 are MNHEY and SVGEGT. This CDR3 region has 17 residues. After removal of 5 bases from V and 9 bases from J, the junction contained 12 bases not matched to a gene.

There are a few counts of this clonotype. This chain joins TRBV19 and TRBJ1-2; D perhaps matches TRBD1 (5 bases). Trimming pared 6 bases from V and 3 bases from J, leaving 11 bases between. Germline loops: CDR1 LNHDA, CDR2 SQIVND (reference sequence). This CDR3 contains 13 residues. The CDR3, as DNA: TGTGCCAGTAGGGGGGGGTCGGACTATGGCTACACCTTC. Protein product: CASRGGSDYGYTF.

The rearrangement uses TRBV10-3 and TRBJ2-2; D unresolved. CDR3 length: 14 residues. CDR1 and CDR2 (germline): ENHRY, SYGVKD. V lost 2 bases and J lost 7, with 11 bases in between. The CDR3 region is CAISEPLRSGELFF. As DNA, the CDR3 is TGTGCCATCAGTGAGCCCCTACGGAGCGGGGAGCTGTTTTTT.

This clonotype was seen repeatedly, ten times or more. V usage is TRBV11-3 and J usage is TRBJ2-1; D gene ambiguous. Germline CDR1 reads SGHNT; CDR2 reads YENEEA. The CDR3 spans 16 residues. V was pared by 4 bases and J by 3 bases, with 16 bases between. The CDR3: CASSSLDFGDYNEQFF. CDR3 nucleotides: TGTGCCAGCAGCTCCCTCGACTTTGGGGACTACAATGAGCAGTTCTTC.

The rearrangement links TRBV19 to TRBJ2-6; D remains ambiguous. Germline V gives CDR1 LNHDA, CDR2 SQIVND (reference sequence). CDR3 length: 16 residues. The germline V and J ends were trimmed by 2 bases and 0 bases, with 8 bases remaining between them. The CDR3 loop is CASSISTPSGANVLTF. CDR3 in DNA: TGTGCCAGTAGTATATCGACGCCCTCTGGGGCCAACGTCCTGACTTTC.

Many counts were recorded for this clonotype. The V call is TRBV5-1, the J call TRBJ2-1, with 12 nucleotides matching TRBD2. With V trimmed by 6 bases and J by 6 bases, 10 bases remained unmatched. Germline values: CDR1 SGHRS, CDR2 YFSETQ. The CDR3 consists of 16 residues. As DNA, the CDR3 is TGCGCCAGCAACTTTAGTCCTAGCGGGAGGGCCAATGAGCAGTTCTTC. Translated, it gives CASNFSPSGRANEQFF.

This clonotype appeared a few times. The chain has TRBV19 and TRBJ2-7; D gene unclear. Germline loops: CDR1 LNHDA, CDR2 SQIVND (reference sequence). CDR3 size: 13 residues. The V end was cut by 5 bases, the J end by 2 bases, with 10 bases between. CDR3 nucleotide sequence: TGTGCCAGTAGTCCCCAATCCCCCTACGAGCAGTACTTC. As protein: CASSPQSPYEQYF. The variable domain in full, with the rest retrieved from reference TRBV19 and TRBJ2-7, is DGGITQSPKYLFRKEGQNVTLSCEQNLNHDAMYWYRQDPGQGLRLIYYSQIVNDFQKGDIAEGYSVSREKKESFPLTVTSAQKNPTAFYLCASSPQSPYEQYFGPGTRLTVT.

This clonotype was seen more than once but under ten times. The chain couples TRBV18 to TRBJ1-3, with unresolved D. The ends were cut back, 7 bases at V and 0 bases at J, with 7 bases in the middle. The CDR3 loop spans 13 amino acids. Germline CDR1 and CDR2: KGHSH and LQKENI. CDR3 DNA: TGTGCCAGCTGGGGAAGCTCTGGAAACACCATATATTTT. This codes for CASWGSSGNTIYF.

This clonotype occurred many times. The chain employs TRBV6-5 and TRBJ1-2; 7 bases agree with TRBD1. Per the germline V gene, CDR1 is MNHEY and CDR2 is SVGAGI. With 0 bases clipped from V and 3 bases from J, the junction kept 10 bases outside the gene matches. This CDR3 is 17 amino acids long. The CDR3 here is CASSYSGGSGVDYGYTF. DNA for the CDR3: TGTGCCAGCAGTTACTCAGGGGGCAGCGGGGTAGACTATGGCTACACCTTC.

This clonotype appeared a few times. The V call is TRBV6-1, the J call TRBJ1-2; perhaps TRBD1 as D (5 bases). This CDR3 is built from 15 residues. V was clipped by 7 bases and J by 0 bases, with 15 bases between them. CDR1 and CDR2 from the germline V gene are MNHNS and SASEGT. This CDR3 reads CASTTATGANYGYTF. CDR3 bases: TGTGCCAGCACTACGGCCACGGGGGCTAACTATGGCTACACCTTC.

This clonotype showed up many times. The rearrangement links TRBV30 to TRBJ1-1, with D unresolved. Germline assignment: CDR1 GTSNPN and CDR2 SVGIG (reference sequence). The CDR3 has 13 amino acids. Trimming stripped 4 bases from V and 3 bases from J, with 12 bases between. CDR3 in amino acids: CAWTRDRDTEAFF. In DNA, the CDR3 is TGTGCCTGGACTAGGGATAGGGACACTGAAGCTTTCTTT.

Ten or more counts support this clonotype. V usage is TRBV2 and J usage is TRBJ1-5; the D gene is possibly TRBD1 (6 bases). V lost 8 bases, J lost 4 bases, and 18 bases lay in between. The germline CDR1 and CDR2 sequences are SNHLY and FYNNEI. This CDR3 spans 15 amino acids. The DNA for the CDR3 is TGTGCCAGCCATCCCTCAGGGGCGAGGAATCAGCCCCAGCATTTT. It is translated as CASHPSGARNQPQHF.

The table lists this clonotype with many counts. The rearrangement links TRBV11-2 to TRBJ2-3; D is undetermined. This CDR3 is 12 amino acids long. Per the germline V gene, CDR1 is SGHAT and CDR2 is FQNNGV. V was trimmed by 1 base and J by 6 bases, leaving 5 bases between them. The CDR3: CASSLGYDTQYF. The CDR3 DNA follows: TGTGCCAGCAGCTTAGGGTACGATACGCAGTATTTT.

On this clonotype itself: This may stem from a read error, because a much larger clone lies one nucleotide away. The chain employs TRBV6-2 or TRBV6-3 and TRBJ2-3; 9 bases are a match to TRBD2. CDR3 length equals 19 residues. With 2 bases clipped from V and 2 bases from J, the junction kept 14 bases outside the gene matches. CDR1 and CDR2 (germline): MNHEY, SVGEGT. The CDR3 region is CASSYGRGWLAGSTDTQYF. The CDR3 region has the DNA TGTGCCAGCAGTTACGGCCGGGGATGGCTAGCGGGATCCACAGATACGCAGTATTTT.

This rearrangement joins TRBV7-8 to TRBJ2-1; no definite D call. This CDR3 is 14 amino acids long. CDR1 and CDR2 from the germline V gene are SGHVS and FQNEAQ. With 0 bases removed from V and 10 bases from J, the gap between germline ends came to 13 bases. The CDR3 coding sequence is TGTGCCAGCAGCTTAGCGGTTAGGTCAGGAGAGCAGTTCTTC. It codes for CASSLAVRSGEQFF.

This clonotype was detected ten times or more. The genes are TRBV30 and TRBJ2-6; no reliable D call. The V gene's germline CDR1 is GTSNPN and CDR2 SVGIG (reference sequence). The germline V and J ends were trimmed by 4 bases and 3 bases, with 10 bases remaining between them. The CDR3 runs 14 residues. The CDR3 here is CAWIKGSGANVLTF. CDR3 DNA: TGTGCCTGGATCAAGGGCAGTGGGGCCAACGTCCTGACTTTC.

This clonotype was counted a few times. The chain uses TRBV20-1 and TRBJ2-3; D unclear. The CDR3 runs to 11 residues. Germline values: CDR1 DFQATT, CDR2 SNEGSKA (reference sequence). The V gene lost 8 bases and the J gene lost 4 bases, with 10 bases spanning the gap. CDR3 in DNA: TGCAGTACACGAGCCGCAGATACGCAGTATTTT. Its protein product is CSTRAADTQYF.